These T cell receptor beta chains were read from a single sample in a study of shared clonotypes between healthy human individuals. Sequencing was performed with immunoSEQ multiplex PCR; in TCRdb, only in-frame clones are kept and a portion is missing. In the table there are 2 million to 2.5 million clones, 95% of which are singletons. The specimen was naive CD4+ T cells sorted from blood. Receptors originate from a man between 18 and 29 years old in good health. Both conserved end residues are part of each CDR3. Fields, in order: J gene, D gene, V gene, clone size, CDR3 protein, CDR3 DNA. A D gene is named only where the DNA matches it firmly. Clone sizes are given selectively: once, few, many, or a class where the clone is expanded.

J: TRBJ2-7; D: NA; V: TRBV6-4; size: NA; CDR3: CASSYSGSNYEQYF; DNA: TGTGCCAGCAGTTACTCGGGCAGTAACTACGAGCAGTACTTC
J: TRBJ1-6; D: TRBD1; V: TRBV2; size: NA; CDR3: CASTNDIGGNSPLHF; DNA: TGTGCCAGCACCAACGACATAGGGGGCAACTCACCCCTCCACTTT
J: TRBJ2-7; D: NA; V: TRBV9; size: NA; CDR3: CASSVVRVGLMGLYEQYF; DNA: TGTGCCAGCAGCGTAGTTCGTGTGGGCCTGATGGGGTTGTACGAGCAGTACTTC
J: TRBJ2-1; D: NA; V: TRBV19; size: NA; CDR3: CASSLSALYNEQFF; DNA: TGTGCCAGCTCCTTGAGCGCTCTTTACAATGAGCAGTTCTTC
J: TRBJ1-1; D: TRBD1; V: TRBV7-2; size: NA; CDR3: CASSSTGGRRAFF; DNA: TGTGCCAGCAGCTCGACAGGGGGCAGGAGAGCTTTCTTT
J: TRBJ2-3; D: TRBD1; V: TRBV6-6; size: NA; CDR3: CASSTRQGWQYF; DNA: TGTGCCAGCAGTACTCGACAGGGTTGGCAGTATTTT
J: TRBJ1-6; D: TRBD1; V: TRBV28; size: NA; CDR3: CASSLAGGQGSDSPLHF; DNA: TGTGCCAGCAGTTTAGCGGGGGGACAGGGATCTGATTCACCCCTCCACTTT
J: TRBJ2-2; D: NA; V: TRBV4-3; size: NA; CDR3: CASSQDWDGGELFF; DNA: TGCGCCAGCAGCCAAGACTGGGACGGCGGGGAGCTGTTTTTT
J: TRBJ1-1; D: NA; V: TRBV4-2; size: NA; CDR3: CASSQERMITNTEAFF; DNA: TGTGCCAGCAGCCAAGAAAGGATGATAACGAACACTGAAGCTTTCTTT
J: TRBJ1-1; D: NA; V: TRBV2; size: NA; CDR3: CASRSGPGVLEAFF; DNA: TGTGCCAGCAGATCGGGGCCAGGGGTGCTTGAAGCTTTCTTT
J: TRBJ2-1; D: TRBD2; V: TRBV29-1; size: NA; CDR3: CSVVLAGGPHNEQFF; DNA: TGCAGCGTTGTACTAGCGGGAGGGCCCCACAATGAGCAGTTCTTC
J: TRBJ2-2; D: NA; V: TRBV5-1; size: NA; CDR3: CASSTFLGGREGTGELFF; DNA: TGCGCCAGCAGTACGTTTTTAGGGGGTCGTGAAGGGACCGGGGAGCTGTTTTTT
J: TRBJ2-5; D: TRBD1; V: TRBV4-1; size: NA; CDR3: CASSQVSSRGETQYF; DNA: TGCGCCAGCAGCCAAGTTTCCTCCAGGGGGGAGACCCAGTACTTC
J: TRBJ1-1; D: NA; V: TRBV10-3; size: once; CDR3: CAITQQGTSTEAFF; DNA: TGTGCCATCACTCAACAGGGAACCAGCACTGAAGCTTTCTTT
J: TRBJ2-7; D: TRBD2; V: TRBV5-1; size: NA; CDR3: CASSLVTSPNEQYF; DNA: TGCGCCAGCAGCTTGGTGACTAGCCCCAACGAGCAGTACTTC
J: TRBJ2-1; D: NA; V: TRBV30; size: NA; CDR3: CAWRGEGEGFF; DNA: TGTGCCTGGAGAGGAGAAGGGGAAGGGTTCTTC
J: TRBJ2-4; D: TRBD1; V: TRBV18; size: NA; CDR3: CASSQQGAEDIQYF; DNA: TGTGCCAGCTCACAACAGGGGGCGGAGGACATTCAGTACTTC
J: TRBJ1-5; D: TRBD1; V: TRBV2; size: NA; CDR3: CASSSPGQGGSQPQHF; DNA: TGTGCCAGCAGTTCTCCGGGACAGGGGGGAAGTCAGCCCCAGCATTTT
J: TRBJ2-3; D: NA; V: TRBV9; size: NA; CDR3: CASSVAGGRTDTQYF; DNA: TGTGCCAGCAGCGTAGCCGGCGGTCGGACAGATACGCAGTATTTT
J: TRBJ1-2; D: NA; V: TRBV7-9; size: NA; CDR3: CASSLKGGYTF; DNA: TGTGCCAGCAGCTTGAAAGGGGGCTACACCTTC
J: TRBJ1-1; D: NA; V: TRBV19; size: NA; CDR3: CASSMTDRQYTEAFF; DNA: TGTGCCAGTAGTATGACGGACAGACAATACACTGAAGCTTTCTTT
J: TRBJ2-2; D: TRBD2; V: TRBV28; size: NA; CDR3: CASSPPGGGFGELFF; DNA: TGTGCCAGCAGTCCCCCGGGGGGGGGATTCGGGGAGCTGTTTTTT
J: TRBJ2-6; D: NA; V: TRBV6-5; size: NA; CDR3: CAIRSFELGANVLTF; DNA: TGTGCCATCCGGTCCTTTGAGTTGGGGGCCAACGTCCTGACTTTC
J: TRBJ1-4; D: NA; V: TRBV9; size: NA; CDR3: CASSPQVGLLNEKLFF; DNA: TGTGCCAGCAGCCCTCAGGTGGGACTCCTTAATGAAAAACTGTTTTTT
J: TRBJ2-4; D: NA; V: TRBV4-2; size: once; CDR3: CASSQENKGDIQYF; DNA: TGTGCCAGCAGCCAAGAGAACAAGGGGGACATTCAGTACTTC
J: TRBJ2-6; D: NA; V: TRBV11-3; size: NA; CDR3: CASSLGSGANVLTF; DNA: TGTGCCAGCAGCTTAGGCTCTGGGGCCAACGTCCTGACTTTC
J: TRBJ2-2; D: TRBD2; V: TRBV27; size: NA; CDR3: CASSPLAGSGELFF; DNA: TGTGCCAGCAGTCCACTAGCGGGGTCCGGGGAGCTGTTTTTT
J: TRBJ2-7; D: NA; V: TRBV5-1; size: once; CDR3: CASSLADTLGGEQYF; DNA: TGCGCCAGCAGCTTGGCGGACACCCTGGGTGGCGAGCAGTACTTC
J: TRBJ2-5; D: NA; V: TRBV19; size: NA; CDR3: CASSRGRGRGGETQYF; DNA: TGTGCCAGTAGTAGGGGCAGGGGCCGCGGTGGAGAGACCCAGTACTTC
J: TRBJ2-4; D: NA; V: TRBV5-1; size: NA; CDR3: CASSLSGSNRDIQYF; DNA: TGCGCCAGCAGCCTTTCGGGCTCAAATCGGGACATTCAGTACTTC
J: TRBJ2-1; D: TRBD2; V: TRBV2; size: NA; CDR3: CASSMTSGSGISYNEQFF; DNA: TGTGCCAGCAGTATGACTAGCGGGAGCGGTATCTCCTACAATGAGCAGTTCTTC
J: TRBJ1-2; D: NA; V: TRBV28; size: NA; CDR3: CASSSAQDYGYTF; DNA: TGTGCCAGCAGTTCAGCCCAGGACTATGGCTACACCTTC
J: TRBJ2-5; D: NA; V: TRBV27; size: NA; CDR3: CASSGTSKGETQYF; DNA: TGTGCCAGCTCTGGAACGTCTAAGGGGGAGACCCAGTACTTC
J: TRBJ2-2; D: TRBD1; V: TRBV2; size: NA; CDR3: CASSSRTGEPGELFF; DNA: TGTGCCAGCAGTTCCCGGACAGGGGAACCCGGGGAGCTGTTTTTT
J: TRBJ2-1; D: TRBD2; V: TRBV4-2; size: NA; CDR3: CASSQWRLAGEDEQFF; DNA: TGTGCCAGCAGCCAATGGCGACTAGCGGGAGAGGACGAGCAGTTCTTC
J: TRBJ2-5; D: TRBD1; V: TRBV11-2; size: NA; CDR3: CASNPGQGVETQYF; DNA: TGTGCCAGCAACCCGGGACAGGGTGTAGAGACCCAGTACTTC
J: TRBJ2-2; D: TRBD1; V: TRBV11-2; size: NA; CDR3: CASSLDRATGELFF; DNA: TGTGCCAGCAGCTTGGACAGGGCCACCGGGGAGCTGTTTTTT
J: TRBJ1-2; D: TRBD1; V: TRBV28; size: NA; CDR3: CASSPGGTANYGYTF; DNA: TGTGCCAGCAGCCCAGGGGGCACTGCTAACTATGGCTACACCTTC
J: TRBJ1-1; D: NA; V: TRBV6-5; size: once; CDR3: CASSYSPMNTEAFF; DNA: TGTGCCAGCAGTTACTCCCCGATGAACACTGAAGCTTTCTTT
J: TRBJ2-7; D: TRBD1; V: TRBV6-5; size: NA; CDR3: CASSYSDRGIYEQYF; DNA: TGTGCCAGCAGTTACTCGGACAGGGGCATTTACGAGCAGTACTTC
J: TRBJ2-7; D: TRBD2; V: TRBV2; size: NA; CDR3: CASSVNGRPYEQYF; DNA: TGTGCCAGCAGTGTTAACGGGAGGCCCTACGAGCAGTACTTC
J: TRBJ2-2; D: NA; V: TRBV6-1; size: NA; CDR3: CASRKERRTGELFF; DNA: TGTGCCAGCAGAAAGGAGCGGCGCACCGGGGAGCTGTTTTTT
J: TRBJ1-2; D: NA; V: TRBV25-1; size: NA; CDR3: CASSEYGGTGDDGYTF; DNA: TGTGCCAGCAGTGAATATGGCGGGACGGGGGACGATGGCTACACCTTC
J: TRBJ2-3; D: NA; V: TRBV9; size: NA; CDR3: CASSGRDTQYF; DNA: TGTGCCAGCAGCGGGAGGGATACGCAGTATTTT
J: TRBJ1-2; D: TRBD1; V: TRBV2; size: many; CDR3: CASRGDREGYGYTF; DNA: TGTGCCAGCAGGGGGGACAGGGAAGGCTATGGCTACACCTTC
J: TRBJ1-1; D: TRBD1; V: TRBV25-1; size: NA; CDR3: CASSEPGTGGAGTEAFF; DNA: TGTGCCAGCAGTGAACCCGGGACAGGGGGCGCAGGGACTGAAGCTTTCTTT
J: TRBJ1-2; D: NA; V: TRBV18; size: NA; CDR3: CASSPFSDTAYYGYTF; DNA: TGTGCCAGCTCACCATTTAGCGATACAGCTTACTATGGCTACACCTTC
J: TRBJ2-3; D: NA; V: TRBV7-7; size: NA; CDR3: CASSLVSGNTQYF; DNA: TGTGCTAGCAGCTTAGTCTCAGGGAATACGCAGTATTTT